This T cell receptor (beta chain) was observed in a study of technical replicates of blood from several donors (TCRdb year 2017). Libraries were built with the immunoSEQ multiplex PCR assay. TCRdb took over this immuneACCESS table, retaining in-frame rearrangements with V and J assigned. Such tables are incomplete; in checked studies, under half of the missing clones stem from an unresolved V gene, and the remainder is unexplained. For this sample there are some 63,000 clones; roughly 89% appear just once. The ten biggest clones cover roughly 5.2% of the sample. Trimming removed 2 bases from V and 3 bases from J, leaving 16 bases between the germline ends. CDR1 MNHEY and CDR2 SVGAGI are derived from the germline V gene. The CDR3 runs 16 amino acids, cysteine and phenylalanine included. CDR3 DNA is the only sequence kept; it has 48 bases, read in frame from the first base. In the case of this clone: Which antigen it targets is not known. No qualities accompany the bases; no much larger clone lies one base away.

The rearranged segments are TRBV6-5 and TRBJ1-2; the D segment cannot be called with confidence. The clonotype was recovered from a human donor in good health. Some clones in this sample may be carry-over from other donors' samples. The sample was PBMCs. The encoded CDR3 is CASSYATEGADYGYTF. The sequence in DNA is TGTGCCAGCAGTTACGCCACGGAGGGAGCCGACTATGGCTACACCTTC.